One T cell receptor beta chain is described in this entry. The CDR3 loop spans 22 amino acids. Germline values: CDR1 SNHLY, CDR2 FYNNEI. The V gene end was trimmed by 2 bases and the J gene end by 4 bases; junction bases not matched to a gene: 21. This sample was included in a study of blood T cell repertoires in COVID-19. Study background: Collection of acute and convalescent COVID-19 samples took place in the United States, Italy and Spain. PBMCs, B-cell-depleted T cells, or T cells provided the cDNA or gDNA that made up the material.

Under the authors' procedure: Reference gene primers were amplified, and this amplification served to estimate nucleated cell counts. Profiling relied on immunoSEQ multiplex PCR, and the TCRdb table lists in-frame clones only, not all of them. V, J and clone size are taken as reported in that table, and D and trimming were inferred from the DNA itself. The table has about 220,000 clones, 80% to 85% seen once. The sequence was obtained from a woman aged 25 to 45 who had recovered from COVID-19. The chain has TRBV2 and TRBJ2-5; 14 bases are shared with TRBD2. The sample comprised peripheral blood. As DNA, the CDR3 is TGTGCCAGCAGTGAACTGACAGGGGGCGCCGGGACTAGCGGGAGTAGTCGAGAGACCCAGTACTTC. It yields the protein CASSELTGGAGTSGSSRETQYF.